This record covers a single T cell receptor beta chain. The target antigen is unknown. The gene names given are mouse names. The DNA ends 1 residue before the CDR3 does, and the rest of the CDR3 is filled in from the germline J gene. The record originates from a study of tissue T cells after allogeneic stem cell transplantation. Notes on the study in general: Limitations included a small, clinically heterogeneous cohort and limited sampling depth. Shared clones across patients were few; motif clustering revealed tissue-specific shared signatures. Which tissue TCRs were alloreactive or antigen-specific was not determined. Some clones might be persisting host cells. TCR repertoires tracked anatomic similarity, regardless of disease or transplant status.

Generated by immunoSEQ multiplex PCR, the TCRdb table keeps only in-frame clones and is missing some. Of tens of thousands of clones detected, roughly four fifths appear once; the ten largest clones hold about 0.71%. This CDR3 contains 13 residues. Per the germline V gene, CDR1 is SNHLY and CDR2 is FYNGKV (reference sequence). Between the trimmed V and J ends, which lost 5 bases and 1 base, there was a span of 6 bases. This sequence originates from a pool of C57BL/6 mice in good health. The J gene is TRBJ2-1, the V gene TRBV3, with D uncertain. Sequencing was carried out using sorted cells pooled from one or two spleens. The CDR3 region is CASSPQNYAEQFF. The covered CDR3 bases are TGTGCCAGCAGCCCTCAGAACTATGCTGAGCAGTTC.